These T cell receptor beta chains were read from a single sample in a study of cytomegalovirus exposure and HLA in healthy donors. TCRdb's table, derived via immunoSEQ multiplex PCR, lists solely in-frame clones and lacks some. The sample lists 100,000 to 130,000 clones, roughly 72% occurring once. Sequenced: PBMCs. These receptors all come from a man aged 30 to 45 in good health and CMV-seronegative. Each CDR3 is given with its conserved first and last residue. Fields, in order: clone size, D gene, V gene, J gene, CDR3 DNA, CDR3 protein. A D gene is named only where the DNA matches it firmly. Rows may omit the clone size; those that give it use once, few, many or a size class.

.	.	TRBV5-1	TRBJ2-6	TGCGCCAGCAGCCTTCGTGCTCGGACTTCCCTCTCTGGGGCCAACGTCCTGACTTTC	CASSLRARTSLSGANVLTF
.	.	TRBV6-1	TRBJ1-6	TGTGCCAGCAGTGAATTTGGCGGACAACATAATTCACCCCTCCACTTT	CASSEFGGQHNSPLHF
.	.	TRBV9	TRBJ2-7	TGTGCCAGCAGCGTAGAGCAGGGGGACTTCGAGCAGTACTTC	CASSVEQGDFEQYF
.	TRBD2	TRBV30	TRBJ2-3	TGTGCCTGGACCGCGGGAGCAGGCACAGATACGCAGTATTTT	CAWTAGAGTDTQYF
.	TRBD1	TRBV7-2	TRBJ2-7	TGTGCCAGCAGCACACGACAGGGGGTCTTCGTGGAGCAGTACTTC	CASSTRQGVFVEQYF
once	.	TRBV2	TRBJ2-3	TGTGCCAGCAGTGGTAGAGATACGCAGTATTTT	CASSGRDTQYF
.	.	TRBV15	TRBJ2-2	TGTGCTACCAGCACTCTCGCGGCCGGGGGCACCGGGGAGCTGTTTTTT	CATSTLAAGGTGELFF
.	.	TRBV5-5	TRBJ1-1	TGTGCCAGCAGCTTCGAGCTGAACACTGAAGCTTTCTTT	CASSFELNTEAFF
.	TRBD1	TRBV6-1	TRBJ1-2	TGTGCCAGCAGCAGGGACAGCTATGGCTACACCTTC	CASSRDSYGYTF
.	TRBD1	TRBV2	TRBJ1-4	TGTGCCAGCAGTGAGGAGGCCCCTCCGGGACAGGGGACTCCTAATGAAAAACTGTTTTTT	CASSEEAPPGQGTPNEKLFF
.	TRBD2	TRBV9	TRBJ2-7	TGTGCCAGCAGCCCACGACTAGCGGGAGAGAGCGAGCAGTACTTC	CASSPRLAGESEQYF
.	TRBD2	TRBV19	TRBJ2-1	TGTGCCAGTTTAGCGGGGCGGGAGAGGAGTTACAATGAGCAGTTCTTC	CASLAGRERSYNEQFF
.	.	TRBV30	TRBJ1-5	TGTGCCTGGAGTGAGGGGCACAATCAGCCCCAGCATTTT	CAWSEGHNQPQHF